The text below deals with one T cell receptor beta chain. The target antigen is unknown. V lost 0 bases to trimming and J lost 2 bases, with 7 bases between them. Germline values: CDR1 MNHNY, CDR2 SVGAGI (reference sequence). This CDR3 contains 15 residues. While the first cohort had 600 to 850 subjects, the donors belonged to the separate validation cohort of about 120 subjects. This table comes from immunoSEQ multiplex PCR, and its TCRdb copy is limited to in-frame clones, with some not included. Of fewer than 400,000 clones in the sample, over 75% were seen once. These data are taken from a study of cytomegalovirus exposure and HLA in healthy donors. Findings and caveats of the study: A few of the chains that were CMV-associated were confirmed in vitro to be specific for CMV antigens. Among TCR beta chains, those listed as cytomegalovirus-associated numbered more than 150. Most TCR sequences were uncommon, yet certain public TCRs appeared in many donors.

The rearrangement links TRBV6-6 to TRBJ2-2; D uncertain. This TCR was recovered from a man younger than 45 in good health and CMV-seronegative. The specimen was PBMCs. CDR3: CASSYSAINTGELFF. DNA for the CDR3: TGTGCCAGCAGTTACTCGGCCATAAACACCGGGGAGCTGTTTTTT.